The source of this T cell receptor beta chain is a study of T cells in Graves' hyperthyroidism and ophthalmopathy. Overall study findings and caveats: In the analysis, a 13 V-J model separated ophthalmopathy from stable hyperthyroidism. Most thyroid clonotypes with frequency above 0.001 were detected in blood.

Those patients with uncontrolled infection, other autoimmune disease, pregnancy or lactation were excluded. Turning to this clonotype: Its antigen is currently unknown.

From RNA transcripts, TCR beta CDR3 regions were amplified. HTBI primers were used for first-round RT-PCR of the TCR CDR3. TCRdb ran MiXCR on the multiplex PCR reads and lists one entry per CDR3 protein. The sample contains hundreds of thousands of distinct CDR3 sequences, roughly 15% of which appear only once. The specimen was blood. The clonotype was recovered from a woman aged 40 to 50 with Graves' ophthalmopathy.

CDR3 nucleotides: TGTGCCAGCAGCGTAGCGGGGGCGCGCACAGATACGCAGTATTTT. This codes for CASSVAGARTDTQYF. The rearrangement uses TRBV9 and TRBJ2-3, with D perhaps given as TRBD1 or TRBD2 (6 bases each). V was shortened by 0 bases and J by 1 base, with 9 bases between the two germline ends. Per the germline V gene, CDR1 is SGDLS and CDR2 is YYNGEE. This CDR3 spans 15 amino acids.